This T cell receptor (beta chain) was found in a study of blood T cell repertoires in COVID-19. Germline V gene lookup returns CDR1 PRHDT and CDR2 FYEKMQ (reference sequence). V lost 4 bases and J lost 0, with 12 bases in between. The CDR3 is 16 residues long. In the original workflow: Nucleated cell counts were estimated from reference gene primer amplification. The repertoire was sequenced with immunoSEQ multiplex PCR; TCRdb's copy has only in-frame clones and lacks some. The D gene and trimming were derived from the DNA, and the V and J assignments and clone size from that table. The sample lists hundreds of thousands of clones; approximately 85% were seen once.

The source material was peripheral blood. The rearrangement joins TRBV13 to TRBJ1-4; D is uncertain. The sequence came from a human donor in a cohort sampled during active COVID-19. The CDR3 region has the DNA TGTGCCAGCAGCTCATTCAAGGGAGCAACTAATGAAAAACTGTTTTTT. Encoded protein: CASSSFKGATNEKLFF.